The present entry profiles one TCR beta chain with its context. V was clipped by 0 bases and J by 5 bases; unmatched bases: 7. Germline loops: CDR1 LNHNV, CDR2 YYDKDF (reference sequence). There are 17 residues in the CDR3. Authors' processing steps: Using reference gene primer amplification, nucleated cell counts were estimated. The table came from immunoSEQ multiplex PCR; TCRdb's copy has only in-frame clones and leaves some out. Clonal size and the V and J genes are those of that table, whereas D and trimming came from the DNA. The sample comprises under 300,000 clones, roughly 84% of which are singletons, and 2% to 2.5% rests with the top ten. These data come from a study of blood T cell repertoires in COVID-19. Study information: Italy, Spain and the United States were the sources of the convalescent and acute COVID-19 samples. T cells, B-cell-depleted T cells, or PBMCs supplied cDNA or gDNA.

Material: peripheral blood. The chain employs TRBV15 and TRBJ2-1; 10 nucleotides match TRBD2. The receptor's source is a woman in her thirties or forties who had recovered from COVID-19. The CDR3: CATSRDQTSGIHNEQFF. Here the CDR3 DNA reads TGTGCCACCAGCAGAGATCAAACTAGCGGGATTCACAATGAGCAGTTCTTC.